Presented here are 4 T cell receptor beta chains from one specimen sequenced in a study of blood T cell repertoires in COVID-19. Libraries were prepared by immunoSEQ multiplex PCR; TCRdb keeps only in-frame clonotypes and omits some of them. The data contain tens of thousands of clones, 88% of them seen just once; the ten biggest clones take up about 3.8%. Material for sequencing was peripheral blood. The receptors shown here come from a human donor in a cohort sampled during active COVID-19.

The chain uses TRBV19 and TRBJ2-1, with D maybe TRBD2 (6 bases). V was pared by 4 bases and J by 3 bases, with 10 bases between. Germline CDR1 and CDR2: LNHDA and SQIVND (reference sequence). The CDR3 totals 14 residues. CDR3 in amino acids: CASSTLASYNEQFF. As DNA, the CDR3 is TGTGCCAGTAGTACGCTAGCGAGCTACAATGAGCAGTTCTTC.

The chain joins TRBV9 to TRBJ2-1, with D possibly TRBD2 on 7 matching bases. This CDR3 has 15 residues. V was clipped by 6 bases and J by 0 bases, with 13 bases between them. The germline gives CDR1 SGDLS, CDR2 YYNGEE. The chain's CDR3 is CASKGGRCSYNEQFF. CDR3 nucleotide sequence: TGTGCCAGCAAGGGGGGGCGATGCTCCTACAATGAGCAGTTCTTC.

The chain combines TRBV9 with TRBJ1-5; unclear D gene. The CDR3 is 13 amino acids. Germline CDR1 SGDLS, CDR2 YYNGEE. Trimming stripped 4 bases from V and 4 bases from J, with 9 bases between. The CDR3 here is CASSRTSNQPQHF. The CDR3 DNA reads as TGTGCCAGCAGCAGAACAAGTAATCAGCCCCAGCATTTT.

This chain joins TRBV19 and TRBJ2-1; the D gene is possibly TRBD2 (5 bases). Germline assignment: CDR1 LNHDA and CDR2 SQIVND (reference sequence). This CDR3 comprises 15 residues. Between the trimmed V and J ends, which lost 4 bases and 6 bases, there was a span of 16 bases. The CDR3 DNA is TGTGCCAGTAGTACCCCCGGGGTTACGGTCAATGAGCAGTTCTTC. This translates into CASSTPGVTVNEQFF.